A single sample gave rise to the 15 T cell receptor beta chains below, sequenced in a study of human T cells and chemical hapten exposure (dated by TCRdb to the early 2020s). The time point tag for this specimen amounts to: patch test 2, 6 weeks after DPC sensitization. The meaning of the sample's treatment or condition label: therapeutic diphenylcyclopropenone sensitization with weekly scalp DPC. The library was produced with RACE. This sample was sequenced with a NextSeq 500. The public reads were reprocessed in TCRdb via fastp at Q25 and MiXCR, keeping in-frame beta chains. All rows with the same CDR3 protein become a single entry with the most common DNA and genes. The sample table records 65,000 to 95,000 distinct CDR3 sequences; 6% to 8.5% of these occur just once. The ten most abundant clones make up 1.3% of the sample. Sequences were derived from whole blood, sampled in connection with sensitization to the hapten diphenylcyclopropenone (DPC). The receptors originated from a woman aged 25 to 39 with alopecia areata. Some clones in this sample may be carry-over from other donors' samples.

The table lists this clonotype with a few counts. The rearrangement joins TRBV7-9 to TRBJ1-6, with D perhaps matching TRBD1 (5 bases). Trimming stripped 5 bases from V and 6 bases from J, with 11 bases between. The CDR3 sequence is 14 residues long. Germline CDR1 and CDR2: SEHNR and FQNEAQ (reference sequence). The CDR3 DNA sequence: TGTGCCAGCAGCCCGACAGAAACTAATTCACCCCTCCACTTT. It is translated as CASSPTETNSPLHF.

This clonotype was counted ten times or more. DNA for the CDR3: TGCAGTGCTAGCCCCACAGGATACACTGAAGCTTTCTTT. This gives the protein CSASPTGYTEAFF. This rearrangement joins TRBV20-1 to TRBJ1-1; tentatively, D is TRBD1 (5 bases). The germline gives CDR1 DFQATT, CDR2 SNEGSKA (reference sequence). The CDR3 runs to 13 residues. V lost 3 bases, J lost 3 bases, and 11 bases lay in between.

A remark on this clonotype: A much larger clone differs from this one at a single base, so this may be a read error. V usage is TRBV16 and J usage is TRBJ1-2; a weak D match, TRBD1 (5 bases). Germline CDR1 reads KGHSY; CDR2 reads FQNENV. There are 14 residues in the CDR3. DNA for the CDR3: TGTGCCAGCAGCCAATCGGGGCGGCACTATGGCTACAACTTC. Encoded protein: CASSQSGRHYGYNF.

This clonotype turned up a few times. J is TRBJ2-3 and V is TRBV20-1; 7 bases agree with TRBD1. The CDR3 loop spans 12 amino acids. V shed 6 bases, J shed 3 bases, and the junction held 3 bases outside the gene matches. The V gene's germline CDR1 is DFQATT and CDR2 SNEGSKA (reference sequence). The CDR3 protein is CSAEQGTDTQYF. DNA for the CDR3: TGCAGTGCCGAACAGGGGACAGATACGCAGTATTTT.

The V gene is TRBV11-2, the J gene TRBJ2-5; 11 positions agree with TRBD2. The germline V gene has CDR1 SGHAT and CDR2 FQNNGV. This CDR3 is 16 amino acids long. The V and J ends lost 2 bases and 2 bases, in that order; junction bases with no gene match: 4. The CDR3 region is CASSLIAGGVQETQYF. The CDR3 region has the DNA TGTGCCAGCAGCTTAATAGCGGGGGGGGTTCAAGAGACCCAGTACTTC.

The chain couples TRBV7-2 to TRBJ2-7; TRBD2 agrees at 10 bases. CDR1 and CDR2 from the germline V gene are SGHTA and FQGNSA. With V trimmed by 5 bases and J by 3 bases, 4 bases remained unmatched. CDR3 length: 14 residues. The CDR3 reads CASSPAGGLYEQYF. CDR3 nucleotide sequence: TGTGCCAGCAGCCCAGCGGGGGGGCTCTACGAGCAGTACTTC.

In this sample, this clonotype turned up many times. The chain carries TRBV6-2 or TRBV6-3 and TRBJ1-1; D possibly corresponds to TRBD1 (5 bases). Germline V gives CDR1 MNHEY, CDR2 SVGEGT. The CDR3 consists of 16 residues. V dropped 7 bases and J dropped 5 bases, with 23 bases sitting between them. CDR3: CASNPIPGGRGTEAFF. CDR3 DNA: TGTGCCAGCAACCCTATTCCCGGGGGTCGAGGAACTGAAGCTTTCTTT.

This clonotype has at least ten counts. The chain combines TRBV10-3 with TRBJ2-4, with D uncertain. This CDR3 spans 14 amino acids. The V gene lost 10 bases and the J gene lost 0 bases, with 13 bases spanning the gap. CDR1 is ENHRY and CDR2 is SYGVKD in the germline V gene. The CDR3 spells CATQAYLAKNIQYF. In nucleotides, the CDR3 is TGTGCCACACAAGCTTATCTAGCCAAAAACATTCAGTACTTC.

This clonotype appeared a few times. The chain couples TRBV20-1 to TRBJ2-5; possibly TRBD2 for D (5 bases). Germline V lookup: CDR1 DFQATT, CDR2 SNEGSKA (reference sequence). CDR3 length: 12 amino acids. Trimming removed 5 bases at V and 5 bases at J, with 12 bases between. CDR3 coding DNA: TGCAGTGCTGCACTAGGGTTGGAGACCCAGTACTTC. Its translation: CSAALGLETQYF.

This clonotype was counted many times. The V gene is TRBV27, the J gene TRBJ2-1, with D perhaps given as TRBD1 or TRBD2 (5 bases each). V dropped 5 bases and J dropped 8 bases, with 13 bases sitting between them. Per the germline V gene, CDR1 is MNHEY and CDR2 is SMNVEV (reference sequence). CDR3 length equals 13 residues. CDR3 DNA sequence: TGTGCCAGCAGTCCCTCAGGGAGACATGAGCAGTTCTTC. Amino acid sequence: CASSPSGRHEQFF.

At least ten counts were recorded for this clonotype. V gene TRBV2 combines with J gene TRBJ2-1; D gene ambiguous. Deletions cut 2 bases from V and 7 bases from J, with 9 bases between. The CDR3 runs to 13 residues. Germline V gives CDR1 SNHLY, CDR2 FYNNEI. The CDR3 nucleotides read TGTGCCAGCAGTGAAAACCGGATGAATGAGCAGTTCTTC. This gives the protein CASSENRMNEQFF. The variable domain in full, with the rest retrieved from reference TRBV2 and TRBJ2-1, is EPEVTQTPSHQVTQMGQEVILRCVPISNHLYFYWYRQILGQKVEFLVSFYNNEISEKSEIFDDQFSVERPDGSNFTLKIRSTKLEDSAMYFCASSENRMNEQFFGPGTRLTVL.

The chain has TRBV5-1 and TRBJ1-1, with unresolved D. The CDR3 totals 15 residues. V shed 5 bases and J shed 0 bases, with 14 bases lying between them. Germline V gives CDR1 SGHRS, CDR2 YFSETQ. CDR3: CASRGGSSMNTEAFF. In nucleotides, the CDR3 is TGCGCCAGCAGGGGAGGGTCCTCTATGAACACTGAAGCTTTCTTT. The entire variable domain, with the rest obtained from reference TRBV5-1 and TRBJ1-1, is as follows: KAGVTQTPRYLIKTRGQQVTLSCSPISGHRSVSWYQQTPGQGLQFLFEYFSETQRNKGNFPGRFSGRQFSNSRSEMNVSTLELGDSALYLCASRGGSSMNTEAFFGQGTRLTVV.

This clonotype was counted ten times or more. The chain is built from TRBV25-1 and TRBJ1-1; tentative D call: TRBD1 (6 bases). This CDR3 has 15 residues. Germline lookup yields CDR1 MGHDK and CDR2 SYGVNS. V lost 5 bases and J lost 3, with 16 bases in between. CDR3 in amino acids: CASSTLTGIDTEAFF. In nucleotides, the CDR3 is TGTGCCAGCAGTACCTTAACAGGGATCGACACTGAAGCTTTCTTT. Filled out from reference TRBV25-1 and TRBJ1-1, the complete variable domain reads EADIYQTPRYLVIGTGKKITLECSQTMGHDKMYWYQQDPGMELHLIHYSYGVNSTEKGDLSSESTVSRIRTEHFPLTLESARPSHTSQYLCASSTLTGIDTEAFFGQGTRLTVV.

Comments on this clonotype: One end of the junction fails to match germline, which may point to a read error. This rearrangement joins TRBV7-9 to TRBJ2-5; no definite D call. This CDR3 contains 11 residues. Germline assignment: CDR1 SEHNR and CDR2 FQNEAQ (reference sequence). The CDR3 is CVSSYQETQYF. The CDR3 coding sequence is TGTGTCAGCAGCTATCAAGAGACCCAGTACTTC.

This clonotype was counted ten times or more. V usage is TRBV19 and J usage is TRBJ2-7, with TRBD1 matching over 7 bases. The CDR3 spans 15 residues. Losses at the gene ends were 5 bases for V and 3 bases for J; bases not matched to a gene: 10. CDR1 is LNHDA, CDR2 SQIVND, per germline (reference sequence). As DNA, the CDR3 is TGTGCCAGTAGTTTGGGGACAGACCGTATCTACGAGCAGTACTTC. Translating gives CASSLGTDRIYEQYF. The full variable domain, completed using reference TRBV19 and TRBJ2-7, is DGGITQSPKYLFRKEGQNVTLSCEQNLNHDAMYWYRQDPGQGLRLIYYSQIVNDFQKGDIAEGYSVSREKKESFPLTVTSAQKNPTAFYLCASSLGTDRIYEQYFGPGTRLTVT.